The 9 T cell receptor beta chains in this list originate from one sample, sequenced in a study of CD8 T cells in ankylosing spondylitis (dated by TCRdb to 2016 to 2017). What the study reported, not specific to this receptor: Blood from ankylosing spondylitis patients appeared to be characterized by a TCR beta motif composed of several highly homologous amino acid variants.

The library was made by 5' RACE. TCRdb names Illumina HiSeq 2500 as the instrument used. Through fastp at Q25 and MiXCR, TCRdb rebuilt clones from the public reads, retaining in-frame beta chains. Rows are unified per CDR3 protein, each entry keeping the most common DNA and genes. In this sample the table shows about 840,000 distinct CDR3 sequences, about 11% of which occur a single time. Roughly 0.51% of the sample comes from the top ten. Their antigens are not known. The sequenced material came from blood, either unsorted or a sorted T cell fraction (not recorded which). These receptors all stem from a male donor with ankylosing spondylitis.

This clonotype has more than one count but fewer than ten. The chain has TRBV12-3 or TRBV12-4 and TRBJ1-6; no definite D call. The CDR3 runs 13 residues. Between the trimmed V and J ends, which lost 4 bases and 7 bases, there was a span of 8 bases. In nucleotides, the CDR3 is TGTGCCAGCAGTTACAGTAAGAATTCACCCCTCCACTTT. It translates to CASSYSKNSPLHF.

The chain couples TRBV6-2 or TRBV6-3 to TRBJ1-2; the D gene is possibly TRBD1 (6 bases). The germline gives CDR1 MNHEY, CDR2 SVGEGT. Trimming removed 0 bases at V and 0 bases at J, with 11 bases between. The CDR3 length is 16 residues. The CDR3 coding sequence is TGTGCCAGCAGTTACTCCCGGACAGCCTCTAACTATGGCTACACCTTC. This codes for CASSYSRTASNYGYTF.

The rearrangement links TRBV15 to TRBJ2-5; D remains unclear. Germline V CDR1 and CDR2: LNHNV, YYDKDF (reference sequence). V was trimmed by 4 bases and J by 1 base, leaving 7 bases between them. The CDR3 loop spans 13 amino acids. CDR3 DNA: TGTGCCACCAGCACCCGGTCCCAAGAGACCCAGTACTTC. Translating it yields CATSTRSQETQYF.

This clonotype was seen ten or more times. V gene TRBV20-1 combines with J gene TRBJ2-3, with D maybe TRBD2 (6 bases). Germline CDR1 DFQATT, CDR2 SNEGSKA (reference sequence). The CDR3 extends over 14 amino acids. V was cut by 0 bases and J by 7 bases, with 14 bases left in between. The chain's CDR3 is CSARDELAVNTQYF. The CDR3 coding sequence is TGCAGTGCTAGAGATGAACTAGCTGTGAATACGCAGTATTTT.

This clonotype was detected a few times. The CDR3 loop reads CATSRDRTGGLGRAFF. The CDR3 DNA sequence: TGTGCCACCAGCAGAGATCGAACAGGGGGCCTGGGCAGGGCTTTCTTT. The chain uses TRBV15 and TRBJ1-1; 9 nucleotides align to TRBD1. CDR3 length: 16 residues. Per germline, CDR1 LNHNV and CDR2 YYDKDF (reference sequence). V dropped 0 bases and J dropped 11; count of bases not matched to a gene: 13. The full variable domain, completed using reference TRBV15 and TRBJ1-1, is DAMVIQNPRYQVTQFGKPVTLSCSQTLNHNVMYWYQQKSSQAPKLLFHYYDKDFNNEADTPDNFQSRRPNTSFCFLDIRSPGLGDTAMYLCATSRDRTGGLGRAFFGQGTRLTVV.

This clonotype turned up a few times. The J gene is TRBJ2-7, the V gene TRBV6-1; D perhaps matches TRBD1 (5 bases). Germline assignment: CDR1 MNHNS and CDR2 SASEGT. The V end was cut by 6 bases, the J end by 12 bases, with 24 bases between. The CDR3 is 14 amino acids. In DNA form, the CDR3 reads TGTGCCAGCAGCACTCTCAGGCTCCCAGGGATGAGGTACTTC. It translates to CASSTLRLPGMRYF.

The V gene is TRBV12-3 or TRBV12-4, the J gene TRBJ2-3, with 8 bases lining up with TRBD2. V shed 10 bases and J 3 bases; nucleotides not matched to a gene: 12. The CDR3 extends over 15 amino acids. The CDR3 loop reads CATSVRTSPTDTQYF. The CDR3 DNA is TGTGCCACCTCGGTTAGGACTAGCCCAACAGATACGCAGTATTTT.

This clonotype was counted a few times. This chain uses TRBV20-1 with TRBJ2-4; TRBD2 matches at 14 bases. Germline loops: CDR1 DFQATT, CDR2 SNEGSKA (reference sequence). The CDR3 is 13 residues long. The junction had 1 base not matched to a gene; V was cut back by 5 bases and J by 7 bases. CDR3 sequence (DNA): TGCAGTGCTGGACTAGCGGGAGGTAACATTCAGTACTTC. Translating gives CSAGLAGGNIQYF.

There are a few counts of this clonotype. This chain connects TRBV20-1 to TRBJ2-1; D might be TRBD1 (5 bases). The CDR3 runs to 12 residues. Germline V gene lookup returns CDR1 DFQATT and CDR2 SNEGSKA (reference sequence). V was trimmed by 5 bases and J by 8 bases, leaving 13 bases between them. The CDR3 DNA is TGCAGTGCTTTAGACAGTCCCCATGAGCAGTTCTTC. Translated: CSALDSPHEQFF.